This TCR beta chain emerged from a study of blood T cells in healthy people across ages. A J-beta primer mix and a sample-barcoded 5' primer were used in a second PCR of roughly 6 to 11 cycles. Unique molecular identifiers of 12 random nucleotides labeled each cDNA. Each CDR3 protein is one row after TCRdb ran MiXCR on the 5' RACE reads. The table shows 1,100,000 or so distinct CDR3 sequences, with around 45% occurring only once. J was trimmed by 0 bases and V by 3 bases; bases with no gene match: 2. CDR1 and CDR2 (germline): DFQATT, SNEGSKA (reference sequence). This CDR3 has 14 residues. Study-wide findings and caveats: Estimates based on one million T cells were treated as lower bounds. PBMCs were not sorted, which prevented a conclusive comparison of naive versus antigen-experienced cells.

Comments on this clonotype: Its matching antigen is unknown.

The chain recombines TRBV20-1 with TRBJ2-7; TRBD1 matches at 10 bases. Sample: blood. This sequence was found in a woman aged 55-69 years in good health. CDR3 loop: CSARGTGASYEQYF. CDR3 DNA sequence: TGCAGTGCTAGGGGGACAGGGGCCTCCTACGAGCAGTACTTC.